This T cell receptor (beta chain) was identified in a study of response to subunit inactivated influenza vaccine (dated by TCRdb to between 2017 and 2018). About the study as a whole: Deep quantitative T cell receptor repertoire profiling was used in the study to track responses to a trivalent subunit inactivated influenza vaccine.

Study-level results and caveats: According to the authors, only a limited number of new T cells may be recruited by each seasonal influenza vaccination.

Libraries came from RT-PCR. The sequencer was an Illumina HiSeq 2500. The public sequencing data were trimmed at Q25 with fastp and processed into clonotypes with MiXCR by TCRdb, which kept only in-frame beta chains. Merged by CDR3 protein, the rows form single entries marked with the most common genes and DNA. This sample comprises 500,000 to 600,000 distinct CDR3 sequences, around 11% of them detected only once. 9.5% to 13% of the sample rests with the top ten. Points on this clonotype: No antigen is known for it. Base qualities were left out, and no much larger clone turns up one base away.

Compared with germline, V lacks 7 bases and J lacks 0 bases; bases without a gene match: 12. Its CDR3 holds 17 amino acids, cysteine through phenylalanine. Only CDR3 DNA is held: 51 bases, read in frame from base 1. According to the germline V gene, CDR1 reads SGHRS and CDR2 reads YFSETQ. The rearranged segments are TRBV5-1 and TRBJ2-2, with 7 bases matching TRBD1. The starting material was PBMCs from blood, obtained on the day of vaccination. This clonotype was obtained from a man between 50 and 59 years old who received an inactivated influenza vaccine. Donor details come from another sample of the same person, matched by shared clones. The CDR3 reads CASRVLTGATNTGELFF. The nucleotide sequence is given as TGCGCCAGCCGAGTCCTTACAGGGGCGACGAACACCGGGGAGCTGTTTTTT.